This is a list of T cell receptor beta chains from one sample in a study of preoperative IRX-2 immunotherapy in early breast cancer. The method was immunoSEQ multiplex PCR; TCRdb's version includes in-frame clones alone and lacks a portion of them. The top ten clones hold 1.6% of a sample with approximately 44,000 clones, approximately 94% of them seen once. Specimen: tumor tissue, collected after IRX-2 immunotherapy. The receptors were sampled from a human donor with breast cancer. CDR3s include the opening cysteine and the closing phenylalanine or tryptophan. The D gene is left open where the match is weak. A clone size is listed for some rows: how often the clone was seen (once, few, many), or a class if it is expanded.

v_gene,d_gene,j_gene,abundance,CDR3aa,CDR3nt
TRBV28,NA,TRBJ1-3,NA,CASSYQPYREAGNTIYF,TGTGCCAGCAGCTATCAACCGTATCGGGAAGCTGGAAACACCATATATTTT
TRBV27,TRBD1,TRBJ1-2,NA,CASSPKGQGRRGYTF,TGTGCCAGCAGTCCGAAGGGACAGGGGAGACGCGGCTACACCTTC
TRBV5-4,TRBD2,TRBJ2-3,NA,CASSLETSPDTQYF,TGTGCCAGCAGCCTAGAGACTAGCCCAGATACGCAGTATTTT
TRBV28,NA,TRBJ1-5,NA,CASTRTPGSWPQHF,TGTGCCAGCACCCGGACCCCAGGCAGTTGGCCCCAGCATTTT
TRBV28,NA,TRBJ1-2,NA,CASSRLQGGGYTF,TGTGCCAGCAGTCGGCTACAGGGTGGGGGCTACACCTTC
TRBV11-1,TRBD1,TRBJ1-2,NA,CASSFQTGGSYGYTF,TGTGCCAGCAGCTTTCAGACAGGGGGCTCCTATGGCTACACCTTC
TRBV27,NA,TRBJ1-1,NA,CASSSGTNAFF,TGTGCCAGCAGTTCGGGGACGAACGCTTTCTTT
TRBV19,NA,TRBJ1-4,NA,CASSPRGGDEKLFF,TGTGCCAGTAGTCCCCGGGGAGGGGATGAAAAACTGTTTTTT
TRBV2,NA,TRBJ2-1,NA,CASSNGGHEQFF,TGTGCCAGCAGTAACGGAGGACACGAGCAGTTCTTC
TRBV19,TRBD2,TRBJ2-1,NA,CASRSSGSRYNEQFF,TGTGCCAGTAGGAGTAGCGGGAGTCGGTACAATGAGCAGTTCTTC
TRBV6-1,TRBD2,TRBJ2-5,NA,CASSEPRRGAETQYF,TGTGCCAGCAGTGAACCCCGGCGGGGGGCAGAGACCCAGTACTTC
TRBV11-2,NA,TRBJ1-5,NA,CASSLGVGSNQPQHF,TGTGCCAGCAGCTTAGGAGTGGGTAGCAATCAGCCCCAGCATTTT
TRBV4-1,TRBD2,TRBJ2-3,NA,CASSQGSGGGTDTQYF,TGCGCCAGCAGCCAAGGTAGCGGGGGGGGCACAGATACGCAGTATTTT
TRBV27,NA,TRBJ2-6,NA,CASSSLNLVGANVLTF,TGTGCCAGCAGTTCCCTTAACCTCGTGGGGGCCAACGTCCTGACTTTC
TRBV7-2,NA,TRBJ2-1,few,CASSLEGLAVAYNEQFF,TGTGCCAGCAGCTTAGAAGGTTTAGCGGTAGCCTACAATGAGCAGTTCTTC
TRBV2,TRBD2,TRBJ2-3,NA,CASTSGLAGDTQYF,TGTGCCAGCACCTCAGGACTAGCGGGGGATACGCAGTATTTT
TRBV6-6,NA,TRBJ2-2,NA,CATDDSYTGELFF,TGTGCCACCGATGACAGTTACACCGGGGAGCTGTTTTTT
TRBV5-6,NA,TRBJ1-2,once,CASSLAWGDYGYTF,TGTGCCAGCAGCTTGGCCTGGGGGGACTATGGCTACACCTTC
TRBV7-3,NA,TRBJ2-4,NA,CASSLSGTRNLNIQYF,TGTGCCAGCAGCTTATCGGGCACGCGGAACTTAAACATTCAGTACTTC
TRBV6-6,NA,TRBJ1-5,few,CASSTGDQPQHF,TGTGCCAGCAGTACCGGGGACCAGCCCCAGCATTTT
TRBV6-5,NA,TRBJ2-5,NA,CASSYFGIHGETQYF,TGTGCCAGCAGTTACTTCGGGATTCACGGGGAGACCCAGTACTTC
TRBV28,TRBD2,TRBJ2-1,NA,CASSPHTSGNNEQFF,TGTGCCAGCAGCCCGCACACTAGCGGGAACAATGAGCAGTTCTTC
TRBV4-3,TRBD1,TRBJ1-2,NA,CASSQGITGAAYGYTF,TGCGCCAGCAGCCAAGGAATCACAGGGGCTGCCTATGGCTACACCTTC
TRBV9,NA,TRBJ1-1,NA,CASSANLIRGEGAFF,TGTGCCAGCAGCGCAAACCTCATCAGGGGAGAGGGGGCTTTCTTT
TRBV7-2,NA,TRBJ2-2,NA,CASSLLGSDPNTGELFF,TGTGCCAGCAGCTTATTAGGTAGCGACCCGAACACCGGGGAGCTGTTTTTT
TRBV5-6,NA,TRBJ1-4,NA,CASSPFFPEKLFF,TGTGCCAGCAGCCCGTTTTTTCCCGAGAAACTGTTTTTT
TRBV28,NA,TRBJ2-1,NA,CASSFEQLYNEQFF,TGTGCCAGCAGTTTTGAGCAGCTATACAATGAGCAGTTCTTC
TRBV6-6,TRBD1,TRBJ1-2,NA,CASSSGTGGTYGYTF,TGTGCCAGCAGTTCCGGGACAGGAGGAACATATGGCTACACCTTC
TRBV7-9,NA,TRBJ2-7,NA,CASSLAELGYEQYF,TGTGCCAGCAGCTTAGCGGAGCTGGGGTACGAGCAGTACTTC
TRBV7-9,NA,TRBJ2-7,NA,CASSSENGHPLVF,TGTGCCAGCAGCTCAGAAAACGGACATCCGTTAGTCTTC
TRBV5-1,TRBD1,TRBJ2-5,NA,CASSSLGGTGNQETQYF,TGCGCCAGCAGCTCCCTTGGAGGGACAGGCAACCAAGAGACCCAGTACTTC
TRBV27,NA,TRBJ1-2,NA,CASSPGNRGLVGGYTF,TGTGCCAGCAGCCCAGGGAACAGAGGTCTAGTGGGTGGCTACACCTTC
TRBV30,NA,TRBJ1-2,NA,CAWSGRTDYGYTF,TGTGCCTGGAGTGGGCGCACCGACTATGGCTACACCTTC
TRBV29-1,NA,TRBJ2-7,NA,CSVGTGFNEQYF,TGCAGCGTTGGGACCGGCTTCAACGAGCAGTACTTC
TRBV18,NA,TRBJ2-7,NA,CASSPYSGTYEQYF,TGTGCCAGCTCACCATATAGTGGAACCTACGAGCAGTACTTC
TRBV20-1,NA,TRBJ2-1,once,CSARDIEQFF,TGCAGTGCTAGAGATATAGAGCAGTTCTTC
TRBV28,NA,TRBJ2-7,NA,CASSSQGHEQYF,TGTGCCAGCAGTTCACAGGGACACGAGCAGTACTTC
TRBV7-8,NA,TRBJ1-1,NA,CASSPWGEGDTEAFF,TGTGCCAGCAGCCCTTGGGGGGAGGGCGACACTGAAGCTTTCTTT
TRBV7-2,NA,TRBJ1-6,NA,CASSYAGAENSPLHF,TGTGCCAGCAGCTACGCAGGGGCAGAAAATTCACCCCTCCACTTT
TRBV6-5,NA,TRBJ2-2,NA,CASSLWWDTGELFF,TGTGCCAGCAGCCTCTGGTGGGACACCGGGGAGCTGTTTTTT
TRBV7-2,TRBD1,TRBJ1-1,NA,CASSWRQGGTEAFF,TGTGCCAGCAGCTGGAGACAGGGAGGCACTGAAGCTTTCTTT
TRBV6-6,NA,TRBJ2-1,NA,CASSYIRAGEQFF,TGTGCCAGCAGTTACATAAGAGCAGGAGAGCAGTTCTTC
TRBV19,TRBD2,TRBJ2-5,NA,CASRNSGGAKKTQYF,TGTGCCAGTAGGAACAGCGGGGGGGCTAAGAAGACCCAGTACTTC
TRBV7-7,NA,TRBJ2-7,NA,CASSLALGAEQYF,TGTGCCAGCAGCTTAGCGCTGGGGGCCGAGCAGTACTTC
TRBV28,TRBD1,TRBJ1-5,NA,CASTLTTGGANQPQHF,TGTGCCAGCACCCTTACGACAGGGGGCGCGAACCAGCCCCAGCATTTT
TRBV4-2,TRBD2,TRBJ2-1,NA,CASSQVTSGMDSYNEQFF,TGTGCCAGCAGCCAAGTTACTAGCGGGATGGACTCCTACAATGAGCAGTTCTTC
TRBV9,NA,TRBJ2-7,NA,CASSPGTHAYEQYF,TGTGCCAGCAGCCCCGGGACCCATGCCTACGAGCAGTACTTC
TRBV27,TRBD1,TRBJ2-7,NA,CASSLGDSSYEQYF,TGTGCCAGCAGTCTGGGGGACAGTTCCTACGAGCAGTACTTC
TRBV28,NA,TRBJ2-5,NA,CASSLSRRVPWYF,TGTGCCAGCAGTTTATCTCGCCGAGTTCCCTGGTACTTC
TRBV5-8,NA,TRBJ2-3,NA,CASSFQRNTQYF,TGTGCCAGCAGCTTTCAACGGAATACGCAGTATTTT
TRBV7-2,NA,TRBJ2-2,NA,CASNTLAGAAGELFF,TGTGCCAGCAACACCCTAGCCGGTGCCGCCGGGGAGCTGTTTTTT
TRBV11-2,NA,TRBJ2-1,NA,CASSYYGPYPGINEQFF,TGTGCCAGCAGCTACTACGGGCCTTACCCGGGAATCAATGAGCAGTTCTTC
TRBV18,TRBD2,TRBJ2-3,NA,CASSPAGGADTQYF,TGTGCCAGCTCACCAGCGGGGGGCGCAGATACGCAGTATTTT
TRBV4-1,NA,TRBJ2-6,NA,CASSQVVSGANVLTF,TGCGCCAGCAGCCAAGTTGTCTCTGGGGCCAACGTCCTGACTTTC
TRBV5-1,NA,TRBJ2-3,NA,CASSESTDTQYF,TGCGCCAGCAGCGAGAGCACAGATACGCAGTATTTT